Here is one TCR beta chain with its context. Produced via immunoSEQ multiplex PCR; TCRdb's table is partial and in-frame only. The sample carries about 36,000 clones, 80% to 95% recorded once. The data originate from a study of T cell changes during pregnancy in multiple sclerosis. CDR3 length equals 13 residues. The ends were cut back, 7 bases at V and 7 bases at J, with 13 bases in the middle. The germline CDR1 and CDR2 sequences are SNHLY and FYNNEI. The sequence was obtained from a female donor in good health, enrolled as a control in a pregnancy study. The chain combines TRBV2 with TRBJ1-4; perhaps TRBD1 as D (6 bases). Here the sequenced sample was CD4+ T cells from peripheral blood mononuclear cells, taken in the third trimester of pregnancy. CDR3 in amino acids: CASNTGKFEKLFF. In DNA, the CDR3 is TGTGCCAGCAACACAGGGAAGTTTGAAAAACTGTTTTTT.